The source of this T cell receptor (beta chain) is a study of T-cell memory formation after mild COVID-19. This clonotype has at least ten counts. What it recognizes is unknown. Constant-segment-primed 5'RACE gave TCR alpha and TCR beta cDNA libraries with sample barcodes and UMIs. TCRdb re-analysed the 5' RACE reads in MiXCR, keeping a single row per CDR3 protein. The sample records about 210,000 distinct CDR3 sequences, around 30% being singletons. Germline V CDR1 and CDR2: SGHRS, YFSETQ. Trimming stripped 3 bases from V and 3 bases from J, with 13 bases between. The CDR3 spans 14 residues. Regarding the study as a whole: Memory from before infection featured some responding clones, which suggests cross-reactive memory joined.

Sequencing used PBMCs or a T cell subset sorted from them (not recorded which). This clonotype originated in an adult woman who had mild COVID-19 (a few samples of this study predate the infection). Cell type and time point are not known. This rearrangement joins TRBV5-1 to TRBJ2-7, with a tentative D call TRBD2 (6 bases). The CDR3 nucleotides are TGCGCCAGCAGCTGGAGTAGCGGAAACTACGAGCAGTACTTC. It yields the protein CASSWSSGNYEQYF.